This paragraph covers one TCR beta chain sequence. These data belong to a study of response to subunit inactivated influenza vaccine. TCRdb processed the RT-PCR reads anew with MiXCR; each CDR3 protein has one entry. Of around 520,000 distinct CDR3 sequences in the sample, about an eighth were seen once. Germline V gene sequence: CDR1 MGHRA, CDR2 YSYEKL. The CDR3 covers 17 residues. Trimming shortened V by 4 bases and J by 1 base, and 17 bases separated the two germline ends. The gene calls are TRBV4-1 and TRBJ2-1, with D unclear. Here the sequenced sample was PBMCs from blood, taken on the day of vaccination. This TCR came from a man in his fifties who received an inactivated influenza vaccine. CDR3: CASSLRHGAGSYNEQFF. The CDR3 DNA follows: TGCGCCAGCAGCCTCCGACACGGCGCAGGATCCTACAATGAGCAGTTCTTC.